This TCR beta chain was identified in a study of blood T cells in healthy people across ages. The CDR3 sequence is 13 residues long. Trimming pared 6 bases from V and 7 bases from J, leaving 15 bases between. Germline V lookup: CDR1 MNHEY, CDR2 SVGAGI. Combining a sample-barcoded 5' primer with a J-beta primer mix, a second PCR ran for roughly 7 to 11 cycles. TCRdb processed the 5' RACE reads anew with MiXCR; each CDR3 protein has one entry. The sample shows some 900,000 distinct CDR3 sequences, around 48% of them seen only once. The clonotype was recovered from a man aged 30 to 45 in good health. Sequenced sample: blood. This chain links TRBV6-5 with TRBJ1-2, with a possible D match to TRBD1 (5 bases). CDR3 sequence: CASRGGTIGGYTF. In nucleotides, the CDR3 is TGTGCCAGCAGGGGGGGAACCATAGGTGGCTACACCTTC.